This TCR beta chain was observed in a study of T-cell memory formation after mild COVID-19. Study-wide results and limits: Clones which contracted sat mainly in CM and EM if CD4+, and in EMRA if CD8+. Among clones contracting day 15 to 85, CD4/CD8 was balanced, whereas later expanders leaned CD4+. Pre-infection memory carried some responding clones, suggesting that cross-reactive memory joined.

This clonotype was seen at least ten times. Its matching antigen is unknown. J was trimmed by 10 bases and V by 0 bases; bases with no gene match: 6. CDR3 size: 15 residues. Per the germline V gene, CDR1 is SGHRS and CDR2 is YFSETQ. The 5'RACE method, run with constant-segment primers, produced TCR alpha and TCR beta cDNA libraries (carrying sample barcodes and UMIs). MiXCR was run by TCRdb on the 5' RACE reads, yielding one entry per CDR3 protein. Seen here are approximately 190,000 distinct CDR3 sequences, 15% to 20% observed once, and the top ten hold 2% to 2.5%. The specimen was PBMCs or a T cell subset sorted from them (not recorded which). The origin of this receptor is an adult woman who had mild COVID-19 (a few samples of this study predate the infection). Cell type and time point are not known. The chain couples TRBV5-1 to TRBJ2-1; 11 bases line up with TRBD2. CDR3 residues: CASSLALAGVGEQFF. DNA of the CDR3: TGCGCCAGCAGCTTGGCACTAGCGGGAGTCGGAGAGCAGTTCTTC.